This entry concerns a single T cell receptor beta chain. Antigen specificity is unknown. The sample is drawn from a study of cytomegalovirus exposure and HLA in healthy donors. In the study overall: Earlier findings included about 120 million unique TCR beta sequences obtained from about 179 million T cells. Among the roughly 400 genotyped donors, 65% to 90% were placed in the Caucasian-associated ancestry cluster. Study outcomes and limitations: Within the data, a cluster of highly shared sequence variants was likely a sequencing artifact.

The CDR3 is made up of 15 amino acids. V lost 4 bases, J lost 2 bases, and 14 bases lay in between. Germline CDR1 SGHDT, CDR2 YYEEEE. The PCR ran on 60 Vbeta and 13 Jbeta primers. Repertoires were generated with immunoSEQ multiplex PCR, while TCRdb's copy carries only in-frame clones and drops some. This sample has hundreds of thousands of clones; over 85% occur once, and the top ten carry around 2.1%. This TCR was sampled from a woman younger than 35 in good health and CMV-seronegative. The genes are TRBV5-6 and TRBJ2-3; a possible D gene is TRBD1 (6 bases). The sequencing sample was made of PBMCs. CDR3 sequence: CASSLLDRNTDTQYF. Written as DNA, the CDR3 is TGTGCCAGCAGCCTCCTGGACAGAAACACAGATACGCAGTATTTT.